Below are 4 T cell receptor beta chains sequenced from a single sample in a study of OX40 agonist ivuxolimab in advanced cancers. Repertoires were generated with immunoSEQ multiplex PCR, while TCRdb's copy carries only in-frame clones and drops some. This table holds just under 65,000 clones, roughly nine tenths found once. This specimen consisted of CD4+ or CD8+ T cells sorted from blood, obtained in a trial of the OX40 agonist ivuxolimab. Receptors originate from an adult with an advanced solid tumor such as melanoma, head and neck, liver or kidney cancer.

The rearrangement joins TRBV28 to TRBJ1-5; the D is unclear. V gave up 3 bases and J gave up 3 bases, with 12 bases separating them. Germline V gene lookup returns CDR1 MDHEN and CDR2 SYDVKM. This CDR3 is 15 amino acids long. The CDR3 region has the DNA TGTGCCAGCAGTTTTCTCCTACAGATCAATCAGCCCCAGCATTTT. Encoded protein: CASSFLLQINQPQHF.

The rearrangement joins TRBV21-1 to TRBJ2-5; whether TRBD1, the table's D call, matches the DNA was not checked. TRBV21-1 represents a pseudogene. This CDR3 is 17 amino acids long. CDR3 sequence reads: CASSKDGTGVEEETQYF. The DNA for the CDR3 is TGTGCCAGCAGCAAAGATGGCACAGGGGTCGAAGAAGAGACCCAGTACTTC.

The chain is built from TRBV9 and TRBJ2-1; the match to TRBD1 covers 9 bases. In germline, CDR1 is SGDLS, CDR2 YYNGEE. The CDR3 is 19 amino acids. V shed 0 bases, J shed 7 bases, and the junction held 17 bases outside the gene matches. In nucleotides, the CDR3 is TGTGCCAGCAGCGTAGCTACAGGGGAAACGGGGACAGGGAGAAATGAGCAGTTCTTC. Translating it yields CASSVATGETGTGRNEQFF.

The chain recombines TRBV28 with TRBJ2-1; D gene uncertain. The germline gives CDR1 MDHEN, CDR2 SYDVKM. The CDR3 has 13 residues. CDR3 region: CAGTAWSYNEQFF. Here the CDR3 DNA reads TGTGCGGGCACAGCTTGGTCCTACAATGAGCAGTTCTTC.